These 18 T cell receptor beta chains came from one sample sequenced in a study of blood T cell repertoires in COVID-19. The table came from immunoSEQ multiplex PCR; TCRdb's copy has only in-frame clones and leaves some out. The sample lists more than 100,000 clones; approximately 88% were seen once. Source material: peripheral blood. The receptors shown here come from a woman younger than 45 who had recovered from COVID-19.

The V call is TRBV2, the J call TRBJ1-2; maybe TRBD1 (5 bases). Trimming took off 6 bases at V and 0 bases at J, with 11 bases between the two ends. The CDR3 loop spans 14 amino acids. The V gene's germline CDR1 is SNHLY and CDR2 FYNNEI. For the CDR3, the DNA is TGTGCCAGCAGCCAGGACATAGCTAACTATGGCTACACCTTC. It is translated as CASSQDIANYGYTF.

There are a few counts of this clone. The genes are TRBV5-6 and TRBJ1-1, with no clear D. Per germline, CDR1 SGHDT and CDR2 YYEEEE. Trimming removed 4 bases at V and 0 bases at J, with 10 bases between. The CDR3 length is 14 residues. This CDR3 is CASSAVGVNTEAFF. The CDR3, as DNA: TGTGCCAGCAGCGCGGTCGGGGTGAACACTGAAGCTTTCTTT.

The J gene is TRBJ2-7, the V gene TRBV5-6; D may be TRBD2 (6 bases). V was clipped by 0 bases and J by 0 bases, with 7 bases between them. The CDR3 has 14 residues. Germline V gene sequence: CDR1 SGHDT, CDR2 YYEEEE. The CDR3 sequence is CASSLGGDSYEQYF. The CDR3 nucleotides are TGTGCCAGCAGCTTGGGCGGGGACTCCTACGAGCAGTACTTC.

This clone was observed a single time. The chain is built from TRBV27 and TRBJ1-2; weak D call: TRBD1 (6 bases). The CDR3 extends over 15 amino acids. With 0 bases removed from V and 10 bases from J, the gap between germline ends came to 18 bases. CDR1 and CDR2 from the germline V gene are MNHEY and SMNVEV (reference sequence). CDR3 in amino acids: CASSLSSLETGTYTF. CDR3 DNA: TGTGCCAGCAGTTTATCGAGTCTGGAGACAGGAACCTACACCTTC.

The chain joins TRBV2 to TRBJ2-7; a weak D match, TRBD1 (5 bases). From germline, CDR1 is SNHLY and CDR2 FYNNEI. CDR3 size: 14 residues. With 4 bases removed from V and 4 bases from J, the gap between germline ends came to 14 bases. The CDR3 sequence: CASSVGREEYEQYF. In DNA, the CDR3 is TGTGCCAGCAGTGTTGGCAGGGAAGAATACGAGCAGTACTTC.

The table lists this clone with a count of one. This chain links TRBV15 with TRBJ1-1; D ambiguous. V shed 0 bases and J shed 4 bases, with 6 bases lying between them. CDR1 is LNHNV, CDR2 YYDKDF, per germline (reference sequence). This CDR3 spans 13 amino acids. The CDR3 here is CATSREVGTEAFF. The CDR3 DNA reads TGTGCCACCAGCAGAGAGGTCGGCACTGAAGCTTTCTTT.

The chain recombines TRBV30 with TRBJ1-2, with TRBD1 identical over 10 bases. V gave up 3 bases and J gave up 2 bases; unmatched junction bases: 3. Germline V lookup: CDR1 GTSNPN, CDR2 SVGIG (reference sequence). The CDR3 contains 14 residues. The CDR3 spells CAWSPGQGNYGYTF. The DNA for the CDR3 is TGTGCCTGGAGCCCGGGACAGGGGAACTATGGCTACACCTTC.

This chain uses TRBV7-9 with TRBJ2-2; 9 bases are a match to TRBD1. Germline V lookup: CDR1 SEHNR, CDR2 FQNEAQ (reference sequence). This CDR3 contains 16 residues. J gave up 5 bases and V 4 bases, and 8 bases lay outside the gene matches. The CDR3 loop is CASSSNRGPLTGELFF. In DNA form, the CDR3 reads TGTGCCAGCAGCTCTAACAGGGGGCCGTTGACCGGGGAGCTGTTTTTT. The variable domain in full, completed from reference TRBV7-9 and TRBJ2-2, reads DTGVSQNPRHKITKRGQNVTFRCDPISEHNRLYWYRQTLGQGPEFLTYFQNEAQLEKSRLLSDRFSAERPKGSFSTLEIQRTEQGDSAMYLCASSSNRGPLTGELFFGEGSRLTVL.

This chain links TRBV6-5 with TRBJ2-7, with 8 nucleotides matching TRBD2. The germline CDR1 and CDR2 sequences are MNHEY and SVGAGI. With V trimmed by 6 bases and J by 4 bases, 11 bases remained unmatched. The CDR3 spans 15 residues. The CDR3 reads CASRQSSGGGYEQYF. CDR3 nucleotides: TGTGCCAGCAGACAGAGCAGCGGGGGAGGATACGAGCAGTACTTC.

The V call is TRBV2, the J call TRBJ1-4; D is unclear. Germline V gene lookup returns CDR1 SNHLY and CDR2 FYNNEI. Trimming removed 5 bases from V and 8 bases from J, with 15 bases in between. This CDR3 contains 14 residues. The CDR3 DNA reads as TGTGCCAGCAGTCCCTCGGGGTTTCGCGAAAAACTGTTTTTT. Amino acids: CASSPSGFREKLFF. Together with reference TRBV2 and TRBJ1-4, the CDR3 gives the full variable domain: EPEVTQTPSHQVTQMGQEVILRCVPISNHLYFYWYRQILGQKVEFLVSFYNNEISEKSEIFDDQFSVERPDGSNFTLKIRSTKLEDSAMYFCASSPSGFREKLFFGSGTQLSVL.

This sequence joins TRBV5-1 and TRBJ1-4; 7 bases are a match to TRBD1. V was pared by 0 bases and J by 8 bases, with 10 bases of the junction left unmatched. Germline V gene lookup returns CDR1 SGHRS and CDR2 YFSETQ. The CDR3 extends over 16 amino acids. The CDR3 DNA follows: TGCGCCAGCAGCTTGGTACCGGACAGGTCGCGCGAAAAACTGTTTTTT. It translates to CASSLVPDRSREKLFF.

V and J are TRBV3-1 (or the pseudogene TRBV3-2) and TRBJ2-7, with 11 bases matching TRBD2. Germline V CDR1 and CDR2: LGHDT, YNNKEL (reference sequence). V gave up 1 base and J gave up 4 bases; unmatched junction bases: 3. This CDR3 is 15 amino acids long. This CDR3 is CASSQVASGRYEQYF. The CDR3 DNA follows: TGTGCCAGCAGCCAAGTGGCTAGCGGGAGGTACGAGCAGTACTTC.

This chain joins TRBV29-1 and TRBJ1-1; D gene unclear. The germline V gene has CDR1 SQVTM and CDR2 ANQGSEA. The CDR3 totals 15 residues. The ends were cut back, 5 bases at V and 0 bases at J, with 16 bases in the middle. In DNA form, the CDR3 reads TGCAGCGTTACCCCCTCGAGGATATTGAACACTGAAGCTTTCTTT. This codes for CSVTPSRILNTEAFF.

This rearrangement joins TRBV28 to TRBJ2-7; 8 nucleotides match TRBD2. CDR1 MDHEN and CDR2 SYDVKM come from the germline V gene. This CDR3 comprises 15 residues. The V segment lost 6 bases and the J segment 4 bases; nucleotides outside the gene matches: 11. The CDR3 is CASRGGEAGEYEQYF. The CDR3 region has the DNA TGTGCCAGCAGGGGAGGGGAAGCGGGAGAATACGAGCAGTACTTC.

This chain uses TRBV28 with TRBJ2-3; D might be TRBD2 (5 bases). V lost 3 bases and J lost 3, with 7 bases in between. The CDR3 runs 13 residues. Germline V gene data show CDR1 as MDHEN and CDR2 as SYDVKM. CDR3 nucleotide sequence: TGTGCCAGCAGTTTGCCGGGGACAGATACGCAGTATTTT. It codes for CASSLPGTDTQYF.

The gene calls are TRBV9 and TRBJ2-3; tentatively, D is TRBD2 (6 bases). CDR3 length equals 15 residues. The V gene lost 0 bases and the J gene lost 2 bases, with 10 bases spanning the gap. CDR1 and CDR2 from the germline V gene are SGDLS and YYNGEE. The CDR3 nucleotides read TGTGCCAGCAGCGTAGGCGGGATGTACACAGATACGCAGTATTTT. It yields the protein CASSVGGMYTDTQYF.

This rearrangement joins TRBV7-9 to TRBJ1-4, with 7 bases identical to TRBD1. Unmatched junction bases numbered 4, after V lost 1 base and J lost 8 bases. Per germline, CDR1 SEHNR and CDR2 FQNEAQ (reference sequence). CDR3 length: 14 amino acids. CDR3 in amino acids: CASSLGGTVEKLFF. The CDR3 DNA is TGTGCCAGCAGCTTAGGGGGGACAGTCGAAAAACTGTTTTTT.

The V call is TRBV6-4, the J call TRBJ2-3, with TRBD2 identical over 9 bases. CDR1 is MRHNA and CDR2 is SNTAGT in the germline V gene. This CDR3 is built from 14 residues. V trimming: 3 bases; J trimming: 4 bases; junction bases outside the gene matches: 2. The CDR3 region is CASSDGGGADTQYF. The CDR3 region has the DNA TGTGCCAGCAGTGATGGCGGGGGGGCAGATACGCAGTATTTT.